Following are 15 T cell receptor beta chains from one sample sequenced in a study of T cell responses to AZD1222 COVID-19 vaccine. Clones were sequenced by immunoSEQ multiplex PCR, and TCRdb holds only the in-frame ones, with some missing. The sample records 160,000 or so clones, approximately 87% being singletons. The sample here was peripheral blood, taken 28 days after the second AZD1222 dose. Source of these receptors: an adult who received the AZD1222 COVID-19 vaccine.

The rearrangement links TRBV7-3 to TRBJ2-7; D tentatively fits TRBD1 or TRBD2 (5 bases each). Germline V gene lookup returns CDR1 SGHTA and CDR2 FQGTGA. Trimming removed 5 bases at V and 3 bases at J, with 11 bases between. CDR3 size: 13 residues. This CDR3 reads CASSPVGDYEQYF. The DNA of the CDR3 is TGTGCCAGCAGCCCCGTGGGGGACTACGAGCAGTACTTC.

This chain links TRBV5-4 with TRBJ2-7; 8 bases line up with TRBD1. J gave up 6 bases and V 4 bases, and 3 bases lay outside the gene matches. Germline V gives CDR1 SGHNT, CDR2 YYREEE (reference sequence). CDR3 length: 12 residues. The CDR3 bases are TGTGCCAGCAGCCCGACAGGGGCCGAGCAGTACTTC. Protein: CASSPTGAEQYF.

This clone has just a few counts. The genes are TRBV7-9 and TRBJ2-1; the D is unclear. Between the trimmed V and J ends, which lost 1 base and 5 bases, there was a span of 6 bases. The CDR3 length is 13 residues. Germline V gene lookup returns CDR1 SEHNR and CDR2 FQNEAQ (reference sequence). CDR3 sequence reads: CASSLGRNNEQFF. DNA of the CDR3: TGTGCCAGCAGCTTAGGTCGGAACAATGAGCAGTTCTTC. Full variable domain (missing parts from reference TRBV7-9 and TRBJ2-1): DTGVSQNPRHKITKRGQNVTFRCDPISEHNRLYWYRQTLGQGPEFLTYFQNEAQLEKSRLLSDRFSAERPKGSFSTLEIQRTEQGDSAMYLCASSLGRNNEQFFGPGTRLTVL.

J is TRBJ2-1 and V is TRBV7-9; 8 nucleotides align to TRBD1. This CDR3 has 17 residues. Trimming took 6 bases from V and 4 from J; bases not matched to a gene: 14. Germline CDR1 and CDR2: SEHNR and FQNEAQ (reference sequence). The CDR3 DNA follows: TGTGCCAGCAGTTCTAGGGCCACGGGACAGGATTACAATGAGCAGTTCTTC. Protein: CASSSRATGQDYNEQFF.

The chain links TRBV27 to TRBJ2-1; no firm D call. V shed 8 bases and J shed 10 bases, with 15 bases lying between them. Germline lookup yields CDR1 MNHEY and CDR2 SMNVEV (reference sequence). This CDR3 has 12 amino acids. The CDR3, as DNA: TGTGCCAGCGGAACAACGATCCGGGAGCAGTTCTTC. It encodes CASGTTIREQFF.

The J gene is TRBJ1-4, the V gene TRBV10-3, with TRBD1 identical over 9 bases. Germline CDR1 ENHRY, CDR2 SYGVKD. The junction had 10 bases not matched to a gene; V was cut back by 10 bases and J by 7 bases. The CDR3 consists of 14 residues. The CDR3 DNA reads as TGTGCCACTCGGCAAACAGGGGGCTTTGAAAAACTGTTTTTT. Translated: CATRQTGGFEKLFF.

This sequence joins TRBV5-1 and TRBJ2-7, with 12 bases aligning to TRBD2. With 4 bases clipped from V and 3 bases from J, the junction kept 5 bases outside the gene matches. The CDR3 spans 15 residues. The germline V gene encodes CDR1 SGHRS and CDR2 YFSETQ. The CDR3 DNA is TGCGCCAGCAGCCCACTAGCGGGGGGACGCTACGAGCAGTACTTC. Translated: CASSPLAGGRYEQYF.

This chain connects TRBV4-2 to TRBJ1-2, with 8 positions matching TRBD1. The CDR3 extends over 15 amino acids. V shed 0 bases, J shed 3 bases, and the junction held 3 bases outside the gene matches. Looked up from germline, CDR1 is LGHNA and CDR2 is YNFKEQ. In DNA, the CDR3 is TGTGCCAGCAGCCAAGAGGACAGGGAGGACTATGGCTACACCTTC. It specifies CASSQEDREDYGYTF.

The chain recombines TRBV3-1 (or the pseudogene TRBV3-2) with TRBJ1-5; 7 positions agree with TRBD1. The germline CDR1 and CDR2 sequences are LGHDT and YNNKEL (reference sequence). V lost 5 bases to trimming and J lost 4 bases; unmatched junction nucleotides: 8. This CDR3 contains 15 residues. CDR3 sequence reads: CASSSGGQRNQPQHF. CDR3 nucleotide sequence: TGTGCCAGCAGCTCAGGGGGACAGCGGAATCAGCCCCAGCATTTT.

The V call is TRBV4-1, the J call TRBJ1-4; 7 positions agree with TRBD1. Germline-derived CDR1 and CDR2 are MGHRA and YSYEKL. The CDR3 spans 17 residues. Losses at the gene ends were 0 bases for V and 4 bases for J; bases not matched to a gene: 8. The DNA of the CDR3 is TGCGCCAGCAGCCAAGAGACAGGGACTGGGTTTAATGAAAAACTGTTTTTT. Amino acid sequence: CASSQETGTGFNEKLFF.

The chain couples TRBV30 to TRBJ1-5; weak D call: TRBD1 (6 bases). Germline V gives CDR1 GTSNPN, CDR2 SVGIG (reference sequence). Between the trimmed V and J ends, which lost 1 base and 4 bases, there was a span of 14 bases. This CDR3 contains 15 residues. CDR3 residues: CAWSASGTSNQPQHF. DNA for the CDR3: TGTGCCTGGAGTGCTTCCGGGACAAGTAATCAGCCCCAGCATTTT.

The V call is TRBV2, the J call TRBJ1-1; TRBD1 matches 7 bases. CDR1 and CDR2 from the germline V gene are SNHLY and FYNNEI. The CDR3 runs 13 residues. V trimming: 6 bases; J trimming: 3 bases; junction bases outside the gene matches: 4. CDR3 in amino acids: CASRNDRDTEAFF. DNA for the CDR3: TGTGCCAGCAGAAATGACAGGGACACTGAAGCTTTCTTT.

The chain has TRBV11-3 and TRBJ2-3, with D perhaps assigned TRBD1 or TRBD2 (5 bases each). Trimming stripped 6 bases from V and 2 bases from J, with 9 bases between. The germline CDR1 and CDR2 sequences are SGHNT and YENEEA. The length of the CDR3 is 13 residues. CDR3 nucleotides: TGTGCCAGCAGGCCCGGGACCACAGATACGCAGTATTTT. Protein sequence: CASRPGTTDTQYF.

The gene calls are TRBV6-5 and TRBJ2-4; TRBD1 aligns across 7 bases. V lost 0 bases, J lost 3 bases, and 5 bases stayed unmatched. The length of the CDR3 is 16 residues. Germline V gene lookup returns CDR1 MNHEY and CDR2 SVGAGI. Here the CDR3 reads CASSYSTGLVKNIQYF. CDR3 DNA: TGTGCCAGCAGTTACTCGACAGGGTTGGTCAAAAACATTCAGTACTTC.

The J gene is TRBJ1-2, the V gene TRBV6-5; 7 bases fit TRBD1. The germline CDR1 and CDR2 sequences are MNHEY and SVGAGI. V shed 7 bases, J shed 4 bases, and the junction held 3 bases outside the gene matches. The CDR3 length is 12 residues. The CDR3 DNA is TGTGCCAGCACACAGGGGTTCTATGGCTACACCTTC. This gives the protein CASTQGFYGYTF.